Each of the 25 T cell receptor beta chains below was sequenced from the same sample in a study of shared clonotypes between healthy human individuals. Repertoires were generated with immunoSEQ multiplex PCR, while TCRdb's copy carries only in-frame clones and drops some. Here the sample spans 450,000 to 500,000 clones, less than 80% being singletons. What was sequenced was PBMCs. The receptors come from a middle-aged woman in good health. Some clones in this sample may be carry-over from other donors' samples.

In this sample, this clone turned up once. CDR3 region: CASSLAAGNEKLFF. The CDR3 region has the DNA TGTGCCAGCAGCTTAGCCGCCGGGAATGAAAAACTGTTTTTT. V gene TRBV7-9 combines with J gene TRBJ1-4; the D is unclear. V was shortened by 0 bases and J by 5 bases, with 7 bases between the two germline ends. The CDR3 loop spans 14 amino acids. Germline V gene data show CDR1 as SEHNR and CDR2 as FQNEAQ (reference sequence).

The rearrangement links TRBV9 to TRBJ2-1; 12 bases match TRBD2. V shed 0 bases, J shed 8 bases, and the junction held 9 bases outside the gene matches. Germline V CDR1 and CDR2: SGDLS, YYNGEE. This CDR3 has 17 residues. The CDR3 nucleotides are TGTGCCAGCAGCGTAGACCTCGGACTAGCGGGAACGTATGAGCAGTTCTTC. Amino acid sequence: CASSVDLGLAGTYEQFF. The full variable domain, completed using reference TRBV9 and TRBJ2-1, is DSGVTQTPKHLITATGQRVTLRCSPRSGDLSVYWYQQSLDQGLQFLIQYYNGEERAKGNILERFSAQQFPDLHSELNLSSLELGDSALYFCASSVDLGLAGTYEQFFGPGTRLTVL.

The chain links TRBV7-9 to TRBJ1-2; 9 bases are a match to TRBD1. The CDR3 has 14 residues. Germline-derived CDR1 and CDR2 are SEHNR and FQNEAQ (reference sequence). J gave up 7 bases and V 2 bases, and 5 bases lay outside the gene matches. CDR3 coding DNA: TGTGCCAGCAGCTTATTACAGGGGGCAAGTGGCTACACCTTC. Translating gives CASSLLQGASGYTF. Complete variable domain (other parts from reference TRBV7-9 and TRBJ1-2): DTGVSQNPRHKITKRGQNVTFRCDPISEHNRLYWYRQTLGQGPEFLTYFQNEAQLEKSRLLSDRFSAERPKGSFSTLEIQRTEQGDSAMYLCASSLLQGASGYTFGSGTRLTVV.

A few counts support this clone. V gene TRBV7-3 combines with J gene TRBJ2-1; 13 bases are a match to TRBD2. The CDR3 consists of 15 residues. V gave up 5 bases and J gave up 6 bases; unmatched junction bases: 4. Germline V gene lookup returns CDR1 SGHTA and CDR2 FQGTGA. CDR3 coding DNA: TGTGCCAGCAGCGCCACTAGCGGGAGGGTCAATGAGCAGTTCTTC. Translating it yields CASSATSGRVNEQFF.

This rearrangement joins TRBV5-5 to TRBJ1-4; 8 nucleotides match TRBD1. With V trimmed by 2 bases and J by 8 bases, 11 bases remained unmatched. The CDR3 runs 16 residues. Germline CDR1 is SGHKS and CDR2 is YYEKEE (reference sequence). In DNA, the CDR3 is TGTGCCAGCAGCTTAGTTGCAGGGGGCGCCGGGGAAAAACTGTTTTTT. Translation gives CASSLVAGGAGEKLFF.

The CDR3 DNA follows: TGTGCCAGCAGCGCCACCGGGACTAGCGTACACAATGAGCAGTTCTTC. Residues: CASSATGTSVHNEQFF. The rearrangement joins TRBV9 to TRBJ2-1, with TRBD2 identical over 10 bases. This CDR3 is built from 16 residues. Germline V CDR1 and CDR2: SGDLS, YYNGEE. V was clipped by 3 bases and J by 5 bases; unmatched bases: 8.

In this sample, this clone turned up once. One end of the junction does not line up with germline, which may come from a read error. V usage is TRBV19 and J usage is TRBJ2-1; D unclear. Germline-derived CDR1 and CDR2 are LNHDA and SQIVND (reference sequence). The CDR3 is 13 amino acids. This CDR3 reads CASSIDHNNEQFF. CDR3 nucleotides: TGTGCCAGTAGCATAGACCACAACAATGAGCAGTTCTTC.

CDR3 amino acids: CSVAMGTFSYEQYF. CDR3 nucleotides: TGCAGCGTAGCGATGGGGACTTTCTCCTACGAGCAGTACTTC. This chain links TRBV29-1 with TRBJ2-7, with D possibly matching TRBD2 (6 bases). Germline CDR1 is SQVTM and CDR2 is ANQGSEA. The CDR3 totals 14 residues. V was cut by 6 bases and J by 0 bases, with 15 bases left in between.

The V gene is TRBV28, the J gene TRBJ1-5; no firm D call. Germline lookup yields CDR1 MDHEN and CDR2 SYDVKM. The CDR3 is 12 residues long. V was clipped by 6 bases and J by 9 bases, with 12 bases between them. The CDR3 sequence: CASSPPPGPQHF. The CDR3 region has the DNA TGTGCCAGCAGCCCCCCGCCTGGGCCCCAGCATTTT.

The chain couples TRBV9 to TRBJ2-3, with TRBD1 as a possible D gene (6 bases). The V gene lost 3 bases and the J gene lost 6 bases, with 14 bases spanning the gap. Per germline, CDR1 SGDLS and CDR2 YYNGEE. This CDR3 is 14 amino acids long. The CDR3 sequence is CASSANRDLDTQYF. The CDR3 DNA sequence: TGTGCCAGCAGCGCGAACAGGGATCTGGATACGCAGTATTTT.

CDR3 residues: CASSQDLGLVSNEQFF. CDR3 in DNA: TGTGCCAGCAGCCAAGATCTGGGACTAGTATCAAATGAGCAGTTCTTC. The chain employs TRBV14 and TRBJ2-1; TRBD2 matches at 8 bases. Looked up from germline, CDR1 is SGHDN and CDR2 is FVKESK. The CDR3 sequence is 16 residues long. Trimming removed 0 bases from V and 7 bases from J; junction bases left unmatched: 8.

The V call is TRBV6-1, the J call TRBJ2-1; tentatively, D is TRBD2 (5 bases). Trimming left V 5 bases short and J 1 base short, with 12 bases between. CDR3 length equals 15 residues. Germline CDR1 MNHNS, CDR2 SASEGT. This CDR3 reads CASSPLAGSYNEQFF. CDR3 bases: TGTGCCAGCAGTCCGTTGGCGGGTTCCTACAATGAGCAGTTCTTC.

For this clone: Additional DNA sequences in this sample encode the identical CDR3. This rearrangement joins TRBV18 to TRBJ2-7; D is unresolved. The CDR3 length is 12 residues. Germline V gives CDR1 KGHSH, CDR2 LQKENI. V lost 3 bases and J lost 2, with 5 bases in between. The CDR3 region has the DNA TGTGCCAGCTCACCGGAGACCTACGAGCAGTACTTC. Translating it yields CASSPETYEQYF.

The chain links TRBV19 to TRBJ1-5; 8 bases are a match to TRBD1. The germline V gene has CDR1 LNHDA and CDR2 SQIVND (reference sequence). The CDR3 covers 16 residues. The ends lost 4 bases at V and 9 bases at J; junction bases unmatched: 14. The CDR3 reads CASSRPGEMGQVPQHF. DNA for the CDR3: TGTGCCAGTAGTAGGCCGGGGGAAATGGGACAGGTGCCCCAGCATTTT.

V gene TRBV11-1 combines with J gene TRBJ2-3, with 8 bases aligning to TRBD2. V gave up 3 bases and J gave up 3 bases; unmatched junction bases: 8. The CDR3 is 16 residues long. Germline-derived CDR1 and CDR2 are SGHAT and FQDESV (reference sequence). The CDR3 loop is CASSFMGAGATDTQYF. The CDR3 DNA is TGTGCCAGCAGCTTCATGGGAGCGGGAGCTACAGATACGCAGTATTTT.

This clone has just a few counts. The sample carries other DNA sequences with the same CDR3. The rearrangement links TRBV7-8 to TRBJ2-7; a weak D match, TRBD1 (5 bases). The germline gives CDR1 SGHVS, CDR2 FQNEAQ. The V and J ends lost 3 bases and 6 bases respectively, with 6 bases between them. The CDR3 contains 11 residues. For the CDR3, the DNA is TGTGCCAGCAGCTTGCAGGGCGAGCAGTACTTC. This translates into CASSLQGEQYF. Based on the CDR3 plus reference TRBV7-8 and TRBJ2-7, the full variable domain is GAGVSQSPRYKVAKRGQDVALRCDPISGHVSLFWYQQALGQGPEFLTYFQNEAQLDKSGLPSDRFFAERPEGSVSTLKIQRTQQEDSAVYLCASSLQGEQYFGPGTRLTVT.

Only a few counts were recorded for this clone. The V and J genes are TRBV21-1 and TRBJ1-4. TRBV21-1 is designated a pseudogene. This CDR3 has 14 amino acids. For the CDR3, the DNA is TGTGCCAGCAGCAAATGCGTTTTTAATGAAAAACTGTTTTTT. Translated, it gives CASSKCVFNEKLFF.

This clone was recorded only once. No conserved phenylalanine or tryptophan is present at the end of the CDR3, so a read error is the likely explanation. It is unclear where the CDR3 begins or ends on the DNA, so no DNA is shown, and the CDR3 is as TCRdb lists it. The CDR3 protein is CASSTGLAGVPHL. The J gene is TRBJ2-7, the V gene TRBV6-6; the table's D call, TRBD2, has no DNA check behind it. The V gene's germline CDR1 is MNHNY and CDR2 SVGAGI (reference sequence). Termini included, the CDR3 measures 13 amino acids.

This clone showed up just once. The V and J genes are TRBV30 and TRBJ1-4, with D unresolved. Per germline, CDR1 GTSNPN and CDR2 SVGIG (reference sequence). V was pared by 3 bases and J by 7 bases, with 15 bases between. This CDR3 has 14 residues. CDR3 loop: CAWRVRGFGEKLFF. CDR3 bases: TGTGCCTGGAGGGTCCGGGGATTTGGTGAAAAACTGTTTTTT.

This clone has more than one count but fewer than ten. The chain has TRBV19 and TRBJ2-3; no definite D call. CDR3 length: 16 residues. The V end was cut by 5 bases, the J end by 0 bases, with 15 bases between. Germline CDR1 and CDR2: LNHDA and SQIVND (reference sequence). In nucleotides, the CDR3 is TGTGCCAGTAGTGCCGACCAGGTCTCTAGCACAGATACGCAGTATTTT. It translates to CASSADQVSSTDTQYF. The whole variable domain, filled in from reference TRBV19 and TRBJ2-3, reads DGGITQSPKYLFRKEGQNVTLSCEQNLNHDAMYWYRQDPGQGLRLIYYSQIVNDFQKGDIAEGYSVSREKKESFPLTVTSAQKNPTAFYLCASSADQVSSTDTQYFGPGTRLTVL.

The rearrangement uses TRBV14 and TRBJ2-7; possible D gene TRBD2, 6 bases. The CDR3 sequence is 13 residues long. V was pared by 0 bases and J by 6 bases, with 9 bases between. In germline, CDR1 is SGHDN, CDR2 FVKESK. CDR3 nucleotide sequence: TGTGCCAGCAGCCAAGAGTCCGGGAGCGAGCAGTACTTC. As protein: CASSQESGSEQYF.

This clone has only one observation. Only one base separates this from a far larger clonotype, so it likely reflects a read error. Different DNA sequences within this sample yield the same CDR3. The chain combines TRBV30 with TRBJ1-5, with D maybe TRBD1 (6 bases). Germline V gene data show CDR1 as GTSNPN and CDR2 as SVGIG (reference sequence). The CDR3 has 15 residues. The CDR3 is CAWNEGHPSNQPQHF. The CDR3 DNA reads as TGTGCCTGGAACGAGGGACACCCTAGCAATCAGCCCCAGCACTTT. Together with reference TRBV30 and TRBJ1-5, the CDR3 gives the full variable domain: SQTIHQWPATLVQPVGSPLSLECTVEGTSNPNLYWYRQAAGRGLQLLFYSVGIGQISSEVPQNLSASRPQDRQFILSSKKLLLSDSGFYLCAWNEGHPSNQPQHFGDGTRLSIL.

The chain uses TRBV10-1 and TRBJ2-5; 10 bases map to TRBD2. The J call may be in error: the DNA end matches TRBJ2-7 better. Germline CDR1 and CDR2: WNHNN and SYGVQD (reference sequence). This CDR3 spans 13 amino acids. The CDR3 DNA is TGCGCCAGCCGGCCTAGCGGGAGTTACGAGCAGTACTTC. Translated, it gives CASRPSGSYEQYF.

The rearrangement joins TRBV18 to TRBJ2-6; 7 bases agree with TRBD2. From germline, CDR1 is KGHSH and CDR2 LQKENI. The V gene end was trimmed by 8 bases and the J gene end by 0 bases; junction bases not matched to a gene: 10. The length of the CDR3 is 17 residues. DNA for the CDR3: TGTGCCAGCCGCGGAAATGGGGAGGGCTCTGGGGCCAACGTCCTGACTTTC. Translation gives CASRGNGEGSGANVLTF.

This chain joins TRBV5-1 and TRBJ2-2; 9 bases map to TRBD1. The V segment lost 3 bases and the J segment 0 bases; nucleotides outside the gene matches: 9. CDR3 size: 18 residues. CDR1 SGHRS and CDR2 YFSETQ come from the germline V gene. Here the CDR3 reads CASSSNPTGGANTGELFF. The CDR3 DNA reads as TGCGCCAGCAGCTCCAACCCTACAGGGGGCGCGAACACCGGGGAGCTGTTTTTT.